The clone carrying this T cell receptor beta chain occurred a few times. Its cognate antigen is unknown. This specimen includes other DNA sequences encoding the same CDR3. The entry originates in a study of OX40 agonist ivuxolimab in advanced cancers. Turning to the study itself: The patients received ivuxolimab by intravenous route every 2 weeks at 0.01 to 10 mg/kg. Patients treated during dose escalation were battling hepatocellular carcinoma, melanoma, renal cell or head and neck cancer.

Here immunoSEQ multiplex PCR was the method, and the copy in TCRdb shows in-frame clones only, minus some. The sample carries 65,000 to 90,000 clones, 75% to 90% recorded once. Looked up from germline, CDR1 is SGHRS and CDR2 is YFSETQ. The CDR3 sequence is 14 residues long. The J segment lost 4 bases and the V segment lost 2 bases, leaving 4 bases of the junction unmatched. Study-level points and caveats: Partial responders receiving 0.1-3.0 mg/kg showed among the lowest clonal expansion.

This TCR derives from an adult with an advanced solid tumor such as melanoma, head and neck, liver or kidney cancer. This sequence joins TRBV5-1 and TRBJ2-3, with 7 bases that match TRBD2. The input for sequencing was CD4+ or CD8+ T cells sorted from blood, taken in a trial of the OX40 agonist ivuxolimab. DNA for the CDR3: TGCGCCAGCAGCTTAAGCGGGGAGGCAGATACGCAGTATTTT. Its translation is CASSLSGEADTQYF.